Below are 19 T cell receptor beta chains sequenced from a single sample in a study of cytomegalovirus exposure and HLA in healthy donors. This PCR relied on a set of 60 Vbeta primers and 13 Jbeta primers. The method was immunoSEQ multiplex PCR; TCRdb's version includes in-frame clones alone and lacks a portion of them. The sample consists of about 98,000 clones, over 70% of them appearing once. The specimen was PBMCs. These receptors were obtained from a young man in good health and CMV-seropositive.

In DNA, the CDR3 is TGCGCCAGCAGTGAAGGGACAGGGAGGAATGAGCAGTTCTTC. Its translation is CASSEGTGRNEQFF. This sequence joins TRBV10-1 and TRBJ2-1, with 9 positions matching TRBD1. CDR3 length: 14 amino acids. V shed 3 bases and J 7 bases; nucleotides not matched to a gene: 4. CDR1 is WNHNN, CDR2 SYGVQD, per germline (reference sequence).

The chain employs TRBV10-2 and TRBJ1-4; TRBD1 is a possible D gene (6 bases). Trimming took off 3 bases at V and 14 bases at J, with 13 bases between the two ends. The CDR3 sequence is 12 residues long. Germline CDR1 WSHSY, CDR2 SAAADI. CDR3: CASSEMDSKLFF. CDR3 nucleotide sequence: TGCGCCAGCAGTGAAATGGACAGTAAGCTGTTTTTT.

In nucleotides, the CDR3 is TGTGCCAGCAGTCCAGGGTTTTACGAGCAGTACTTC. Its protein is CASSPGFYEQYF. The chain couples TRBV25-1 to TRBJ2-7, with a tentative D call TRBD1 (5 bases). This CDR3 has 12 amino acids. V lost 5 bases, J lost 4 bases, and 9 bases lay in between. Germline V gives CDR1 MGHDK, CDR2 SYGVNS.

V and J are TRBV5-5 and TRBJ2-7; tentatively, D is TRBD1 (6 bases). Germline CDR1 SGHKS, CDR2 YYEKEE (reference sequence). The CDR3 is 15 amino acids. Trimming removed 3 bases from V and 0 bases from J, with 13 bases in between. CDR3 region: CASSWSQGVSYEQYF. The CDR3 DNA sequence: TGTGCCAGCAGCTGGTCACAGGGTGTCTCCTACGAGCAGTACTTC.

The CDR3 bases are TGTGCCAGCTCGCCCCTGGCCGTAAACACCGGGGAGCTGTTTTTT. Protein sequence: CASSPLAVNTGELFF. The chain carries TRBV18 and TRBJ2-2; no firm D call. Looked up from germline, CDR1 is KGHSH and CDR2 is LQKENI. The CDR3 sequence is 15 residues long. Deletions cut 6 bases from V and 2 bases from J, with 13 bases between.

The chain recombines TRBV10-3 with TRBJ1-2; TRBD1 aligns across 7 bases. Per germline, CDR1 ENHRY and CDR2 SYGVKD. V gave up 5 bases and J gave up 4 bases; unmatched junction bases: 7. The CDR3 totals 14 residues. The CDR3 region has the DNA TGTGCCATCAGTCGACAGGGATTAGGCTATGGCTACACCTTC. The encoded protein is CAISRQGLGYGYTF.

This chain links TRBV9 with TRBJ2-2; 9 bases fit TRBD1. The CDR3 is made up of 16 amino acids. Per the germline V gene, CDR1 is SGDLS and CDR2 is YYNGEE. With 3 bases clipped from V and 9 bases from J, the junction kept 12 bases outside the gene matches. The CDR3 protein is CASSAQGTGSMRELFF. CDR3 in DNA: TGTGCCAGCAGCGCACAGGGGACAGGGTCGATGAGGGAGCTGTTTTTT. Supplemented by reference TRBV9 and TRBJ2-2, the full variable domain reads DSGVTQTPKHLITATGQRVTLRCSPRSGDLSVYWYQQSLDQGLQFLIQYYNGEERAKGNILERFSAQQFPDLHSELNLSSLELGDSALYFCASSAQGTGSMRELFFGEGSRLTVL.

This clone has more than one count but fewer than ten. The J gene is TRBJ2-7, the V gene TRBV11-2; 9 bases agree with TRBD1. With 5 bases clipped from V and 6 bases from J, the junction kept 8 bases outside the gene matches. CDR1 and CDR2 (germline): SGHAT, FQNNGV. The CDR3 is made up of 14 amino acids. The chain's CDR3 is CASSPWTGAVEQYF. In DNA, the CDR3 is TGTGCCAGCAGCCCGTGGACAGGGGCGGTCGAGCAGTACTTC.

V is TRBV28 and J is TRBJ2-1, with D tentatively TRBD1 (6 bases). This CDR3 is 14 amino acids long. Germline loops: CDR1 MDHEN, CDR2 SYDVKM. The V gene lost 7 bases and the J gene lost 2 bases, with 12 bases spanning the gap. CDR3 region: CASTADRPYNEQFF. The CDR3 DNA reads TGTGCCAGCACCGCAGACAGGCCCTACAATGAGCAGTTCTTC.

The chain is built from TRBV6-1 and TRBJ1-1, with TRBD1 matching 10 bases. The CDR3 length is 15 residues. Germline V lookup: CDR1 MNHNS, CDR2 SASEGT. With 5 bases clipped from V and 5 bases from J, the junction kept 8 bases outside the gene matches. CDR3 amino acids: CASSRQGALGTEAFF. Here the CDR3 DNA reads TGTGCCAGCAGTAGACAGGGGGCCCTGGGAACTGAAGCTTTCTTT.

The chain joins TRBV5-4 to TRBJ2-3, with TRBD2 identical over 7 bases. Trimming took 3 bases from V and 0 from J; bases not matched to a gene: 4. The germline CDR1 and CDR2 sequences are SGHNT and YYREEE (reference sequence). The CDR3 has 15 amino acids. The CDR3 bases are TGTGCCAGCAGCTGGGGGGGGTTAAGCACAGATACGCAGTATTTT. It encodes CASSWGGLSTDTQYF.

This rearrangement joins TRBV7-3 to TRBJ2-3; 8 bases fit TRBD2. The junction had 5 bases not matched to a gene; V was cut back by 6 bases and J by 0 bases. Germline CDR1 reads SGHTA; CDR2 reads FQGTGA. This CDR3 spans 15 amino acids. The CDR3: CASSTGTRSTDTQYF. CDR3 DNA: TGTGCCAGCAGTACCGGGACTAGGAGCACAGATACGCAGTATTTT.

This clone showed up just a few times. This chain connects TRBV15 to TRBJ2-3; D perhaps matches TRBD2 (5 bases). With 8 bases removed from V and 0 bases from J, the gap between germline ends came to 9 bases. Germline V gives CDR1 LNHNV, CDR2 YYDKDF (reference sequence). This CDR3 is 13 amino acids long. The DNA of the CDR3 is TGTGCCACCCGGGAACCTAGCACAGATACGCAGTATTTT. Amino acid sequence: CATREPSTDTQYF.

As DNA, the CDR3 is TGTGCCAGCAGCTCTACAGGGGGTAGGGAGACCCAGTACTTC. Amino acids: CASSSTGGRETQYF. V gene TRBV7-2 combines with J gene TRBJ2-5; TRBD1 matches 8 bases. CDR1 is SGHTA, CDR2 FQGNSA, per germline. V dropped 4 bases and J dropped 5; count of bases not matched to a gene: 6. The CDR3 is 14 amino acids.

There are a few counts of this clone. The chain carries TRBV6-5 and TRBJ1-2; 8 positions match TRBD1. This CDR3 spans 15 amino acids. CDR1 and CDR2 (germline): MNHEY, SVGAGI. V trimming: 8 bases; J trimming: 6 bases; junction bases outside the gene matches: 14. For the CDR3, the DNA is TGTGCCAGCTCCCCCCGTGCTATACAGGGGGATGGCTACACCTTC. This gives the protein CASSPRAIQGDGYTF.

The chain couples TRBV6-1 to TRBJ1-3; tentatively, D is TRBD1 (5 bases). The length of the CDR3 is 14 residues. The germline V gene has CDR1 MNHNS and CDR2 SASEGT. Trimming removed 3 bases from V and 6 bases from J, with 12 bases in between. CDR3 sequence: CASSDDGAANTIYF. Here the CDR3 DNA reads TGTGCCAGCAGTGACGATGGGGCTGCAAACACCATATATTTT.

The V gene is TRBV7-3, the J gene TRBJ2-3; D is unresolved. CDR3 length: 14 residues. CDR1 and CDR2 from the germline V gene are SGHTA and FQGTGA. The germline V and J ends were trimmed by 1 base and 0 bases, with 5 bases remaining between them. The CDR3 DNA reads as TGTGCCAGCAGCTTAATGACTAGCACAGATACGCAGTATTTT. This sequence encodes CASSLMTSTDTQYF.

The genes are TRBV15 and TRBJ2-7; D is undetermined. CDR3 size: 14 residues. V was cut by 0 bases and J by 3 bases, with 9 bases left in between. Germline V gene data show CDR1 as LNHNV and CDR2 as YYDKDF (reference sequence). The CDR3 nucleotides are TGTGCCACCAGCAGAGAGGGTAGCTTCTACGAGCAGTACTTC. Encoded protein: CATSREGSFYEQYF.

This clone was seen a handful of times. The chain has TRBV28 and TRBJ2-5; 10 bases align to TRBD1. V was clipped by 5 bases and J by 5 bases; unmatched bases: 14. The CDR3 sequence is 17 residues long. Looked up from germline, CDR1 is MDHEN and CDR2 is SYDVKM. CDR3 in DNA: TGTGCCAGCAGTCCCCCCTCTGGGACAGGGGCCCCGGAGACCCAGTACTTC. Translated: CASSPPSGTGAPETQYF.